Presented here are 24 T cell receptor beta chains from one specimen sequenced in a study of blood T cell repertoires in COVID-19. TCRdb's copy holds only in-frame clones and misses some; the assay was immunoSEQ multiplex PCR. The sample yields over 250,000 clones, 70% to 90% seen once. The specimen was peripheral blood. These receptors all come from a woman in her seventies with acute or convalescent COVID-19.

CDR3 amino acids: CASSQGGGITANEKLFF. Here the CDR3 DNA reads TGTGCCAGCAGCCAAGGGGGAGGGATTACGGCTAATGAAAAACTGTTTTTT. The chain is built from TRBV4-2 and TRBJ1-4; D unclear. V was clipped by 1 base and J by 3 bases, with 15 bases between them. Per the germline V gene, CDR1 is LGHNA and CDR2 is YNFKEQ. The CDR3 spans 17 residues.

The chain carries TRBV6-6 and TRBJ1-2, with 9 positions matching TRBD1. CDR1 is MNHNY and CDR2 is SVGAGI in the germline V gene (reference sequence). V gave up 6 bases and J gave up 4 bases; unmatched junction bases: 6. This CDR3 spans 14 amino acids. The DNA for the CDR3 is TGTGCCAGCAGCTCACAGGGGGCGGTCTATGGCTACACCTTC. Translation gives CASSSQGAVYGYTF.

The CDR3 sequence is CASSLDRARTEAFF. DNA for the CDR3: TGTGCCAGCTCTCTGGACAGGGCTCGCACTGAAGCTTTCTTT. The J gene is TRBJ1-1, the V gene TRBV18, with 8 nucleotides matching TRBD1. The J segment lost 4 bases and the V segment lost 6 bases, leaving 7 bases of the junction unmatched. The germline CDR1 and CDR2 sequences are KGHSH and LQKENI. The CDR3 has 14 residues.

This rearrangement joins TRBV11-2 to TRBJ1-6; D perhaps matches TRBD1 (5 bases). In germline, CDR1 is SGHAT, CDR2 FQNNGV. V shed 1 base and J shed 9 bases, with 10 bases lying between them. The CDR3 is 14 amino acids. CDR3 nucleotides: TGTGCCAGCAGCTTAGCGGGGGGTGGTTCACCCCTCCACTTT. It encodes CASSLAGGGSPLHF.

The rearrangement uses TRBV24-1 and TRBJ2-1; TRBD2 matches at 9 bases. With V trimmed by 1 base and J by 6 bases, 6 bases remained unmatched. Germline-derived CDR1 and CDR2 are KGHDR and SFDVKD. This CDR3 contains 16 residues. This CDR3 reads CATSDFAVAGANEQFF. The CDR3 DNA is TGTGCCACCAGTGATTTTGCGGTAGCGGGGGCCAATGAGCAGTTCTTC.

The chain is built from TRBV9 and TRBJ2-1; D call uncertain. The CDR3 runs to 17 residues. V lost 0 bases and J lost 0, with 13 bases in between. The germline V gene has CDR1 SGDLS and CDR2 YYNGEE. The CDR3 reads CASSVESGSSSYNEQFF. The CDR3 DNA follows: TGTGCCAGCAGCGTAGAGAGTGGGTCTAGCTCCTACAATGAGCAGTTCTTC.

This chain connects TRBV6-5 to TRBJ1-2, with D possibly matching TRBD1 (5 bases). CDR1 MNHEY and CDR2 SVGAGI come from the germline V gene. There are 13 residues in the CDR3. Trimming took off 4 bases at V and 7 bases at J, with 13 bases between the two ends. CDR3 sequence: CASSLDILSGYTF. CDR3 nucleotide sequence: TGTGCCAGCAGTTTGGACATACTCTCTGGCTACACCTTC.

The chain couples TRBV11-2 to TRBJ1-4; 7 nucleotides agree with TRBD1. The V gene's germline CDR1 is SGHAT and CDR2 FQNNGV. The V gene end was trimmed by 5 bases and the J gene end by 8 bases; junction bases not matched to a gene: 5. This CDR3 has 13 residues. CDR3 nucleotides: TGTGCCAGCAGCCCGGACAGGTTCGAAAAACTGTTTTTT. Protein product: CASSPDRFEKLFF.

The chain links TRBV18 to TRBJ1-3; D call uncertain. The CDR3 contains 14 residues. Looked up from germline, CDR1 is KGHSH and CDR2 is LQKENI. The V and J ends lost 3 bases and 0 bases respectively, with 6 bases between them. CDR3 residues: CASSPADSGNTIYF. CDR3 nucleotide sequence: TGTGCCAGCTCACCCGCGGACTCTGGAAACACCATATATTTT.

The rearrangement uses TRBV7-2 and TRBJ2-6; TRBD2 is a possible D gene (5 bases). Germline values: CDR1 SGHTA, CDR2 FQGNSA. Trimming cost V 3 bases and J 2 bases, with 5 bases left between them. CDR3 length equals 14 residues. CDR3 residues: CASSLEAGANVLTF. The DNA of the CDR3 is TGTGCCAGCAGCTTGGAGGCTGGGGCCAACGTCCTGACTTTC.

The genes are TRBV27 and TRBJ2-5, with D perhaps matching TRBD1 (5 bases). CDR3 length equals 12 residues. CDR1 is MNHEY and CDR2 is SMNVEV in the germline V gene (reference sequence). V dropped 8 bases and J dropped 6 bases, with 13 bases sitting between them. CDR3 bases: TGTGCCAGCCACGGCCCAGGGAAGACCCAGTACTTC. Translated: CASHGPGKTQYF.

The chain employs TRBV30 and TRBJ2-7, with a weak D call TRBD2 (5 bases). Germline V gene data show CDR1 as GTSNPN and CDR2 as SVGIG (reference sequence). The V end lost 2 bases, the J end lost 6 bases, and 11 bases lay between the germline ends. CDR3 length: 12 amino acids. The CDR3 nucleotides are TGTGCCTGGAGTCCCCTTGGGAGCGAGCAGTACTTC. Its translation is CAWSPLGSEQYF.

This clone showed up many times. This sequence joins TRBV2 and TRBJ1-6; D might be TRBD1 (5 bases). Germline CDR1 SNHLY, CDR2 FYNNEI. The CDR3 sequence is 13 residues long. V lost 5 bases and J lost 10, with 12 bases in between. The CDR3 nucleotides are TGTGCCAGCAGTTCTGGGAGGGGCTCACCCCTCCACTTT. Translated: CASSSGRGSPLHF.

V and J are TRBV3-1 (or the pseudogene TRBV3-2) and TRBJ1-2; no firm D call. The CDR3 is made up of 15 amino acids. From germline, CDR1 is LGHDT and CDR2 YNNKEL (reference sequence). V lost 1 base and J 4 bases, leaving 13 bases between the germline ends. CDR3 amino acids: CASSQAAPLGYGYTF. For the CDR3, the DNA is TGTGCCAGCAGCCAAGCGGCCCCCCTAGGCTATGGCTACACCTTC.

This chain connects TRBV7-2 to TRBJ2-3; D is undetermined. This CDR3 spans 12 amino acids. Trimming took 4 bases from V and 6 from J, leaving 8 bases between them. The germline CDR1 and CDR2 sequences are SGHTA and FQGNSA. The CDR3, as DNA: TGTGCCAGCAGCTCGAGATACGATACGCAGTATTTT. Amino acids: CASSSRYDTQYF.

This chain joins TRBV5-1 and TRBJ1-2; D is unclear. The CDR3 is 14 amino acids. Trimming removed 0 bases from V and 8 bases from J, with 14 bases in between. Germline assignment: CDR1 SGHRS and CDR2 YFSETQ. The CDR3 reads CASSLEGRGDGYTF. In DNA form, the CDR3 reads TGCGCCAGCAGCTTGGAGGGTCGGGGAGACGGCTACACCTTC.

This sequence joins TRBV3-1 (or the pseudogene TRBV3-2) and TRBJ1-6; TRBD1 matches 7 bases. V was clipped by 3 bases and J by 6 bases; unmatched bases: 8. This CDR3 has 16 amino acids. CDR1 and CDR2 from the germline V gene are LGHDT and YNNKEL (reference sequence). Here the CDR3 reads CASSHHTQGSNSPLHF. The DNA of the CDR3 is TGTGCCAGCAGCCATCATACACAGGGGAGTAATTCACCCCTCCACTTT.

The rearrangement links TRBV7-2 to TRBJ1-2; the D gene is possibly TRBD1 (6 bases). Trimming removed 6 bases at V and 4 bases at J, with 15 bases between. The length of the CDR3 is 14 residues. The germline CDR1 and CDR2 sequences are SGHTA and FQGNSA. CDR3 residues: CASSGGGRSYGYTF. CDR3 sequence (DNA): TGTGCCAGCAGTGGCGGGGGGCGGAGCTATGGCTACACCTTC.

This clone is classed as medium-sized (0.01 to 0.1%). V usage is TRBV5-1 and J usage is TRBJ2-2; 8 nucleotides agree with TRBD1. CDR1 is SGHRS, CDR2 YFSETQ, per germline. This CDR3 region has 15 residues. J gave up 1 base and V 4 bases, and 3 bases lay outside the gene matches. The CDR3 loop is CASSTGTGNTGELFF. CDR3 nucleotides: TGCGCCAGCAGCACCGGGACAGGGAACACCGGGGAGCTGTTTTTT.

About this clone itself: Other DNA sequences within the sample encode an identical CDR3. V gene TRBV5-1 combines with J gene TRBJ2-3; the match to TRBD2 covers 10 bases. This CDR3 is built from 15 residues. J gave up 5 bases and V 2 bases, and 5 bases lay outside the gene matches. The germline gives CDR1 SGHRS, CDR2 YFSETQ. The CDR3 is CASSLAGGPEDTQYF. Written as DNA, the CDR3 is TGCGCCAGCAGCTTAGCGGGGGGGCCGGAAGATACGCAGTATTTT.

The chain employs TRBV7-9 and TRBJ2-6, with D perhaps matching TRBD2 (6 bases). The CDR3 has 18 amino acids. V was trimmed by 2 bases and J by 4 bases, leaving 18 bases between them. In germline, CDR1 is SEHNR, CDR2 FQNEAQ (reference sequence). Here the CDR3 reads CASSLLAPIAAGANVLTF. Here the CDR3 DNA reads TGTGCCAGCAGCTTACTAGCGCCTATAGCTGCAGGGGCCAACGTCCTGACTTTC.

CDR3 DNA sequence: TGTGCCAGCAGTTCAGGGCAGTACTACGAGCAGTACTTC. Translation gives CASSSGQYYEQYF. The V and J genes are TRBV27 and TRBJ2-7, with D perhaps matching TRBD1 (5 bases). The CDR3 has 13 amino acids. Germline-derived CDR1 and CDR2 are MNHEY and SMNVEV (reference sequence). Trimming removed 4 bases at V and 3 bases at J, with 10 bases between.

The chain combines TRBV28 with TRBJ2-3; 11 bases map to TRBD2. The germline V gene encodes CDR1 MDHEN and CDR2 SYDVKM. CDR3 length: 16 residues. The trim removed 5 bases at V and 4 bases at J, leaving 8 bases unmatched. CDR3 in DNA: TGTGCCAGCAGTCCCTTTACTAGCGGGGGAGCAGATACGCAGTATTTT. Amino acid sequence: CASSPFTSGGADTQYF.

The chain combines TRBV18 with TRBJ2-7; perhaps TRBD1 as D (6 bases). Trimming pared 2 bases from V and 2 bases from J, leaving 10 bases between. Germline V gives CDR1 KGHSH, CDR2 LQKENI. The CDR3 has 14 amino acids. This CDR3 is CASSPTGIAYEQYF. The DNA of the CDR3 is TGTGCCAGCTCACCAACAGGGATCGCCTACGAGCAGTACTTC.